The rows below give T cell receptor beta chains drawn from one sample of a study of shared clonotypes between healthy human individuals. Sequenced by immunoSEQ multiplex PCR; TCRdb stores in-frame clones only, minus some. The table shows around 320,000 clones, with about nine tenths occurring only once. Sequenced sample: memory CD8+ T cells sorted from blood. The receptor source for this set is a man between 18 and 29 years old in good health. Both conserved end residues are part of each CDR3. The D gene is left open where the match is weak. Where a row states a size, it is once, few, many or the class of an expanded clone; other rows omit it.

d_gene: NA
j_gene: TRBJ1-1
abundance: NA
v_gene: TRBV9
CDR3aa: CASGRWNTEAFF
CDR3nt: TGTGCCAGCGGACGATGGAACACTGAAGCTTTCTTT

d_gene: TRBD1
j_gene: TRBJ2-7
abundance: NA
v_gene: TRBV4-3
CDR3aa: CASSPTGGSYEQYF
CDR3nt: TGCGCCAGCAGCCCGACAGGGGGGTCCTACGAGCAGTACTTC

d_gene: TRBD1
j_gene: TRBJ2-2
abundance: NA
v_gene: TRBV28
CDR3aa: CASSSDRVPNTGELFF
CDR3nt: TGTGCCAGCAGTTCAGACAGGGTGCCGAACACCGGGGAGCTGTTTTTT

d_gene: NA
j_gene: TRBJ1-1
abundance: few
v_gene: TRBV4-1
CDR3aa: CASSQLTANTEAFF
CDR3nt: TGCGCCAGCAGCCAGTTGACAGCGAACACTGAAGCTTTCTTT

d_gene: NA
j_gene: TRBJ2-1
abundance: once
v_gene: TRBV10-2
CDR3aa: CASSESGDEQFF
CDR3nt: TGCGCCAGCAGTGAGTCGGGAGATGAGCAGTTCTTC

d_gene: NA
j_gene: TRBJ2-5
abundance: NA
v_gene: TRBV5-4
CDR3aa: CASSPYGGVGETQYF
CDR3nt: TGTGCCAGCAGCCCTTATGGCGGAGTTGGGGAGACCCAGTACTTC

d_gene: TRBD1
j_gene: TRBJ2-5
abundance: few
v_gene: TRBV6-1
CDR3aa: CASSGTGGAETQYF
CDR3nt: TGTGCCAGCAGTGGAACAGGGGGCGCGGAGACCCAGTACTTC

d_gene: NA
j_gene: TRBJ2-1
abundance: NA
v_gene: TRBV6-5
CDR3aa: CASRNNYNEQFF
CDR3nt: TGTGCCAGCAGGAATAATTACAATGAGCAGTTCTTC

d_gene: NA
j_gene: TRBJ2-3
abundance: many
v_gene: TRBV5-6
CDR3aa: CASSFRGFFPTSTDTQYF
CDR3nt: TGTGCCAGCAGCTTTCGTGGGTTTTTCCCCACAAGCACAGATACGCAGTATTTT

d_gene: NA
j_gene: TRBJ1-2
abundance: NA
v_gene: TRBV5-4
CDR3aa: CASSFIQGWDYGYTF
CDR3nt: TGTGCCAGCAGCTTCATTCAGGGTTGGGACTATGGCTACACCTTC

d_gene: NA
j_gene: TRBJ1-1
abundance: NA
v_gene: TRBV28
CDR3aa: CASSLRSPPGSGRNTEAFF
CDR3nt: TGTGCCAGCAGTTTAAGGTCCCCCCCGGGCTCGGGGAGGAACACTGAAGCTTTCTTT

d_gene: TRBD1
j_gene: TRBJ1-4
abundance: NA
v_gene: TRBV6-7
CDR3aa: CASSPPDRGLNEKLFF
CDR3nt: TGTGCCAGCAGCCCACCGGACAGGGGGCTTAATGAAAAACTGTTTTTT

d_gene: NA
j_gene: TRBJ1-2
abundance: NA
v_gene: TRBV27
CDR3aa: CASSERLQGDYGYTF
CDR3nt: TGTGCCAGCAGCGAGAGGTTACAGGGCGACTATGGCTACACCTTC

d_gene: NA
j_gene: TRBJ2-5
abundance: once
v_gene: TRBV5-8
CDR3aa: CASELGVWQETQYF
CDR3nt: TGTGCCAGCGAATTAGGGGTTTGGCAAGAGACCCAGTACTTC

d_gene: NA
j_gene: TRBJ2-7
abundance: NA
v_gene: TRBV4-1
CDR3aa: CASSLRESAEQYF
CDR3nt: TGCGCCAGCAGCCTCAGGGAAAGTGCCGAGCAGTACTTC

d_gene: NA
j_gene: TRBJ1-2
abundance: NA
v_gene: TRBV6-4
CDR3aa: CASSKSEHSLRWGGYTF
CDR3nt: TGTGCCAGCAGTAAAAGCGAGCACAGCCTCAGATGGGGAGGCTACACCTTC

d_gene: NA
j_gene: TRBJ2-3
abundance: NA
v_gene: TRBV11-2
CDR3aa: CASSLKRSGLRADTQYF
CDR3nt: TGTGCCAGCAGCTTAAAAAGGAGTGGATTAAGGGCAGATACGCAGTATTTT

d_gene: NA
j_gene: TRBJ2-7
abundance: NA
v_gene: TRBV11-3
CDR3aa: CASSPGASYEQYF
CDR3nt: TGTGCCAGCAGCCCTGGCGCGAGCTACGAGCAGTACTTC

d_gene: NA
j_gene: TRBJ2-7
abundance: NA
v_gene: TRBV11-1
CDR3aa: CASSLYNREQYF
CDR3nt: TGTGCCAGCAGCTTATATAATCGGGAGCAGTACTTC

d_gene: TRBD1
j_gene: TRBJ2-2
abundance: NA
v_gene: TRBV4-3
CDR3aa: CASSYSPGQGFPGELFF
CDR3nt: TGCGCCAGCAGCTATAGTCCGGGACAGGGGTTCCCCGGGGAGCTGTTTTTT

d_gene: NA
j_gene: TRBJ1-2
abundance: NA
v_gene: TRBV14
CDR3aa: CASSPYPIANYGYTF
CDR3nt: TGTGCCAGCAGCCCCTACCCCATAGCTAACTATGGCTACACCTTC

d_gene: TRBD1
j_gene: TRBJ2-7
abundance: NA
v_gene: TRBV5-1
CDR3aa: CASSPRQGVWYEQYF
CDR3nt: TGCGCCAGCAGTCCCAGACAGGGGGTCTGGTACGAGCAGTACTTC

d_gene: NA
j_gene: TRBJ1-3
abundance: NA
v_gene: TRBV9
CDR3aa: CASSVGAGPLSGNTIYF
CDR3nt: TGTGCCAGCAGCGTAGGGGCAGGACCCCTCTCTGGAAACACCATATATTTT

d_gene: TRBD1
j_gene: TRBJ1-2
abundance: once
v_gene: TRBV2
CDR3aa: CASKAQGDYGYTF
CDR3nt: TGTGCCAGCAAAGCCCAGGGGGACTATGGCTACACCTTC

d_gene: TRBD1
j_gene: TRBJ1-2
abundance: NA
v_gene: TRBV5-1
CDR3aa: CASRTGTGSGYTF
CDR3nt: TGCGCCAGCAGGACCGGGACAGGCAGCGGCTACACCTTC

d_gene: TRBD1
j_gene: TRBJ1-5
abundance: many
v_gene: TRBV27
CDR3aa: CASSQTGTGGSQPQHF
CDR3nt: TGTGCCAGCAGCCAGACCGGGACAGGGGGCAGTCAGCCCCAGCATTTT

d_gene: NA
j_gene: TRBJ1-5
abundance: NA
v_gene: TRBV28
CDR3aa: CASSPRGLGQPQHF
CDR3nt: TGTGCCAGCAGCCCTAGAGGGCTGGGGCAGCCCCAGCATTTT

d_gene: NA
j_gene: TRBJ2-1
abundance: NA
v_gene: TRBV10-3
CDR3aa: CAISDSGVSSYNEQFF
CDR3nt: TGTGCCATCAGTGATTCGGGTGTCAGCTCCTACAATGAGCAGTTCTTC

d_gene: NA
j_gene: TRBJ2-7
abundance: NA
v_gene: TRBV5-1
CDR3aa: CASSLGAAYEQYF
CDR3nt: TGCGCCAGCAGCTTGGGGGCAGCCTACGAGCAGTACTTC

d_gene: NA
j_gene: TRBJ2-7
abundance: once
v_gene: TRBV5-6
CDR3aa: CASSLEAFYEQYF
CDR3nt: TGTGCCAGCAGCTTGGAAGCATTCTACGAGCAGTACTTC

d_gene: TRBD1
j_gene: TRBJ1-2
abundance: NA
v_gene: TRBV6-5
CDR3aa: CASSGGQGVPYGYTF
CDR3nt: TGTGCCAGCAGTGGTGGACAGGGGGTCCCCTATGGCTACACCTTC

d_gene: TRBD2
j_gene: TRBJ2-2
abundance: NA
v_gene: TRBV27
CDR3aa: CASSGLAGVGTGELFF
CDR3nt: TGTGCCAGCAGCGGACTAGCGGGAGTTGGTACCGGGGAGCTGTTTTTT

d_gene: NA
j_gene: TRBJ2-1
abundance: once
v_gene: TRBV29-1
CDR3aa: CSVELLVISVEQFF
CDR3nt: TGCAGCGTTGAGCTTTTGGTCATCAGCGTGGAGCAGTTCTTC

d_gene: NA
j_gene: TRBJ2-2
abundance: NA
v_gene: TRBV27
CDR3aa: CASSLYYQRRNTGELFF
CDR3nt: TGTGCCAGCAGTTTATACTATCAGAGGAGGAACACCGGGGAGCTGTTTTTT

d_gene: NA
j_gene: TRBJ2-3
abundance: NA
v_gene: TRBV5-6
CDR3aa: CASSLEPTGAGDTQYF
CDR3nt: TGTGCCAGCAGCTTGGAGCCGACTGGGGCTGGAGATACGCAGTATTTT

d_gene: TRBD2
j_gene: TRBJ2-1
abundance: NA
v_gene: TRBV5-6
CDR3aa: CASSLASSGRWNEQFF
CDR3nt: TGTGCCAGCAGCTTAGCGTCTAGCGGGAGGTGGAATGAGCAGTTCTTC

d_gene: NA
j_gene: TRBJ1-6
abundance: NA
v_gene: TRBV7-9
CDR3aa: CASRSPDGNSPLHF
CDR3nt: TGTGCCAGCAGAAGTCCGGACGGGAATTCACCCCTCCACTTT

d_gene: NA
j_gene: TRBJ2-2
abundance: NA
v_gene: TRBV5-1
CDR3aa: CASSLASAAFTNTGELFF
CDR3nt: TGCGCCAGCAGCTTGGCGTCCGCCGCGTTCACGAACACCGGGGAGCTGTTTTTT

d_gene: TRBD1
j_gene: TRBJ2-4
abundance: NA
v_gene: TRBV7-9
CDR3aa: CASSSTGGIAKNIQYF
CDR3nt: TGTGCCAGCAGCTCAACAGGGGGCATAGCCAAAAACATTCAGTACTTC

d_gene: TRBD1
j_gene: TRBJ2-7
abundance: NA
v_gene: TRBV14
CDR3aa: CASSPRDSWDRLGEQYF
CDR3nt: TGTGCCAGCAGCCCTAGGGACAGCTGGGACCGGTTAGGCGAGCAGTACTTC

d_gene: NA
j_gene: TRBJ1-5
abundance: NA
v_gene: TRBV6-5
CDR3aa: CASSYGTPTVNQPQHF
CDR3nt: TGTGCCAGCAGTTACGGCACTCCGACGGTCAATCAGCCCCAGCATTTT

d_gene: TRBD1
j_gene: TRBJ2-4
abundance: once
v_gene: TRBV2
CDR3aa: CASSGQGGNIQYF
CDR3nt: TGTGCCAGCAGTGGACAGGGGGGTAACATTCAGTACTTC